A single T cell receptor beta chain is shown here with its context. Clones were sequenced by immunoSEQ multiplex PCR, and TCRdb holds only the in-frame ones, with some missing. The sample holds approximately 60,000 clones, approximately 90% seen once. Trimming cost V 4 bases and J 0 bases; bases outside gene matches: 7. The CDR3 has 16 residues. Germline V gene lookup returns CDR1 ENHRY and CDR2 SYGVKD. The data are from a study of blood T cell repertoires in COVID-19. Study-level information: Specimens from acute and convalescent COVID-19 originated in the United States, Italy and Spain. Sources were T cells, B-cell-depleted T cells, or PBMCs; the material itself was cDNA or gDNA.

Sequenced sample: peripheral blood. This clonotype originated in a man aged 45-65 years with active COVID-19. The chain carries TRBV10-3 and TRBJ2-3; 7 bases map to TRBD1. As DNA, the CDR3 is TGTGCCATCAGTGCCGACAGGGTTTATAGCACAGATACGCAGTATTTT. Translated, it gives CAISADRVYSTDTQYF.